One and the same sample provided the 21 T cell receptor beta chains below, sequenced in a study of T cells in Graves' hyperthyroidism and ophthalmopathy. Researchers took RNA transcripts and amplified the TCR beta CDR3 regions from them. The HTBI primer set drove a first-round RT-PCR of the TCR CDR3. TCRdb redid the calling of the multiplex PCR reads with MiXCR, one entry per CDR3 protein. The sample has around 600,000 distinct CDR3 sequences; more than 14% are singletons. The specimen sequenced was blood. The receptors here all came from a woman between 50 and 59 years old with Graves' ophthalmopathy.

This clonotype was observed a handful of times. The V gene is TRBV14, the J gene TRBJ2-2, with D possibly being TRBD1 (5 bases). Per germline, CDR1 SGHDN and CDR2 FVKESK. The CDR3 spans 17 residues. The V and J ends lost 0 bases and 0 bases respectively, with 11 bases between them. CDR3 sequence reads: CASSQDPPGPNTGELFF. CDR3 nucleotide sequence: TGTGCCAGCAGCCAAGACCCCCCAGGGCCGAACACCGGGGAGCTGTTTTTT.

V and J are TRBV28 and TRBJ2-1, with 7 bases matching TRBD2. CDR3 length: 13 residues. The J segment lost 9 bases and the V segment lost 3 bases, leaving 5 bases of the junction unmatched. Germline loops: CDR1 MDHEN, CDR2 SYDVKM. This CDR3 is CASSFGGRGEQFF. The CDR3 DNA reads as TGTGCCAGCAGTTTTGGTGGGAGGGGTGAGCAGTTCTTC.

On this clonotype itself: A clone one base away is much larger, so this may be a read error. The V gene is TRBV2, the J gene TRBJ1-2, with TRBD1 matching over 11 bases. Germline V CDR1 and CDR2: SNHLY, FYNNEI. With 3 bases clipped from V and 5 bases from J, the junction kept 5 bases outside the gene matches. The CDR3 length is 15 residues. CDR3 nucleotides: TGTGCCAGCAGTGAGGGGGACAGGGGGATTTATGGCTACACCTTC. It codes for CASSEGDRGIYGYTF. Based on the CDR3 plus reference TRBV2 and TRBJ1-2, the full variable domain is EPEVTQTPSHQVTQMGQEVILRCVPISNHLYFYWYRQILGQKVEFLVSFYNNEISEKSEIFDDQFSVERPDGSNFTLKIRSTKLEDSAMYFCASSEGDRGIYGYTFGSGTRLTVV.

This clonotype was picked up many times. The V and J genes are TRBV3-1 and TRBJ1-2; D may be TRBD1 (5 bases). The CDR3 covers 12 residues. Looked up from germline, CDR1 is LGHDT and CDR2 is YNNKEL (reference sequence). Trimming removed 0 bases at V and 7 bases at J, with 6 bases between. The CDR3: CASSQDRVGYTF. The CDR3 DNA is TGTGCCAGCAGCCAAGACAGGGTTGGCTACACCTTC.

This clonotype showed up many times. The rearrangement links TRBV7-8 to TRBJ2-1; the D gene could be TRBD1 or TRBD2 (5 bases each). V was cut by 4 bases and J by 5 bases, with 21 bases left in between. The CDR3 has 17 residues. Germline CDR1 and CDR2: SGHVS and FQNEAQ. CDR3 protein: CASSSIPKGRLNNEQFF. CDR3 bases: TGTGCCAGCAGCTCCATCCCAAAGGGGAGACTCAACAATGAGCAGTTCTTC.

This clonotype was picked up a small number of times. This CDR3 reads CASSPEPLVGSAEQYF. CDR3 nucleotide sequence: TGCGCCAGCAGCCCCGAACCCCTAGTTGGGTCGGCCGAGCAGTACTTC. This rearrangement joins TRBV4-3 to TRBJ2-7; D gene uncertain. The ends were cut back, 4 bases at V and 6 bases at J, with 22 bases in the middle. Germline assignment: CDR1 LGHNA and CDR2 YSLEER. This CDR3 comprises 16 residues.

This clonotype showed up many times. Relative to the germline gene, one junction end is altered; a read error may explain this. The chain is built from TRBV20-1 and TRBJ2-7, with 11 bases fitting TRBD2. The germline V gene has CDR1 DFQATT and CDR2 SNEGSKA (reference sequence). This CDR3 contains 21 residues. CDR3 nucleotides: TGTAGTGCTAGAGATCAGGCACTAGCGGGAGAATGGAGCTTGAGTAGGTACGAGCAGTACTTC. As protein: CSARDQALAGEWSLSRYEQYF.

Only a few counts were recorded for this clonotype. The gene calls are TRBV28 and TRBJ1-4, with D unclear. V lost 6 bases and J 7 bases, leaving 9 bases between the germline ends. This CDR3 is 12 amino acids long. The germline V gene encodes CDR1 MDHEN and CDR2 SYDVKM. The CDR3 reads CASRVGSEKLFF. The CDR3 DNA follows: TGTGCCAGCAGGGTAGGAAGTGAAAAACTGTTTTTT.

This clonotype was detected ten times or more. The chain carries TRBV6-1 and TRBJ1-1; TRBD1 is a possible D gene (5 bases). The CDR3 covers 14 residues. CDR1 is MNHNS and CDR2 is SASEGT in the germline V gene. V lost 5 bases, J lost 2 bases, and 12 bases lay in between. The DNA of the CDR3 is TGTGCCAGCAGTTTCACGGGACCTAACACTGAAGCTTTCTTT. This codes for CASSFTGPNTEAFF.

This clonotype was picked up many times. This sequence joins TRBV12-3 or TRBV12-4 and TRBJ2-7, with 11 bases lining up with TRBD2. With V trimmed by 5 bases and J by 0 bases, 9 bases remained unmatched. CDR3 length: 17 amino acids. The CDR3 sequence: CASSPSGLAAPSYEQYF. The CDR3 coding sequence is TGTGCCAGCAGTCCGTCGGGACTAGCGGCCCCCTCCTACGAGCAGTACTTC.

This clonotype was counted at least ten times. This chain uses TRBV5-8 with TRBJ2-7; TRBD1 is a possible D gene (5 bases). This CDR3 region has 15 residues. V was pared by 2 bases and J by 0 bases, with 12 bases between. CDR1 is SGHTS, CDR2 YDEGEE, per germline. CDR3 amino acids: CASSLIVGPSYEQYF. As DNA, the CDR3 is TGTGCCAGCAGCTTAATTGTGGGGCCCTCCTACGAGCAGTACTTC.

This clonotype occurred a few times. The CDR3 sequence: CASSRIGRPNTGELFF. CDR3 DNA: TGTGCCAGCAGCAGAATCGGACGGCCCAACACCGGGGAGCTGTTTTTT. V usage is TRBV28 and J usage is TRBJ2-2; D gene ambiguous. V was shortened by 6 bases and J by 2 bases, with 16 bases between the two germline ends. Germline V gives CDR1 MDHEN, CDR2 SYDVKM. The CDR3 length is 16 residues.

This clonotype was counted once. J is TRBJ2-5 and V is TRBV29-1, with D possibly being TRBD2 (6 bases). Germline V lookup: CDR1 SQVTM, CDR2 ANQGSEA. Deletions cut 5 bases from V and 5 bases from J, with 12 bases between. This CDR3 spans 12 amino acids. CDR3 amino acids: CSVLDGSETQYF. The CDR3 bases are TGCAGCGTTCTTGACGGGAGCGAGACCCAGTACTTC.

This clonotype was seen a few times. V usage is TRBV30 and J usage is TRBJ2-7; 7 nucleotides agree with TRBD1. V lost 0 bases to trimming and J lost 9 bases; unmatched junction nucleotides: 2. Germline V gene sequence: CDR1 GTSNPN, CDR2 SVGIG (reference sequence). The CDR3 sequence is 11 residues long. CDR3 coding DNA: TGTGCCTGGAGTGTAACAGGGGTGCAGTACTTC. Translation: CAWSVTGVQYF. Full variable domain (rest looked up from reference TRBV30 and TRBJ2-7): SQTIHQWPATLVQPVGSPLSLECTVEGTSNPNLYWYRQAAGRGLQLLFYSVGIGQISSEVPQNLSASRPQDRQFILSSKKLLLSDSGFYLCAWSVTGVQYFGPGTRLTVT.

In the case of this clonotype: This sequence may be a read error, since a much larger clone differs from it by one base. The V and J genes are TRBV6-5 and TRBJ2-1; D is perhaps TRBD2 (6 bases). From germline, CDR1 is MNHEY and CDR2 SVGAGI. V was clipped by 0 bases and J by 9 bases, with 15 bases between them. The CDR3 runs 15 residues. The CDR3 bases are TGTGCCAGCAGTTACTCCCCGGGAGTGGGAAGTGAGCAGTTCTTC. Its protein product is CASSYSPGVGSEQFF.

At least ten counts were recorded for this clonotype. The genes are TRBV5-1 and TRBJ2-3; D gene uncertain. Germline V lookup: CDR1 SGHRS, CDR2 YFSETQ. The ends were cut back, 0 bases at V and 5 bases at J, with 7 bases in the middle. The CDR3 totals 13 residues. As DNA, the CDR3 is TGCGCCAGCAGCTTGGTGTCTATAGATACGCAGTATTTT. This sequence encodes CASSLVSIDTQYF. Full variable domain (rest looked up from reference TRBV5-1 and TRBJ2-3): KAGVTQTPRYLIKTRGQQVTLSCSPISGHRSVSWYQQTPGQGLQFLFEYFSETQRNKGNFPGRFSGRQFSNSRSEMNVSTLELGDSALYLCASSLVSIDTQYFGPGTRLTVL.

This clonotype occurred many times. The CDR3 spells CASSFDPPQGRDTEAFF. In nucleotides, the CDR3 is TGTGCCAGCAGTTTCGACCCCCCACAGGGTCGGGACACTGAAGCTTTCTTT. V and J are TRBV6-2 or TRBV6-3 and TRBJ1-1; perhaps TRBD1 as D (6 bases). V dropped 4 bases and J dropped 3 bases, with 21 bases sitting between them. This CDR3 is built from 17 residues. The germline CDR1 and CDR2 sequences are MNHEY and SVGEGT.

This clonotype occurred a few times. The chain is built from TRBV15 and TRBJ1-1; D not resolved. CDR1 and CDR2 (germline): LNHNV, YYDKDF (reference sequence). The CDR3 has 15 amino acids. Trimming left V 0 bases short and J 0 bases short, with 8 bases between. The CDR3 reads CATSRDWRMNTEAFF. Here the CDR3 DNA reads TGTGCCACCAGCAGAGATTGGAGAATGAACACTGAAGCTTTCTTT.

This clonotype was picked up many times. The rearrangement uses TRBV3-1 and TRBJ2-7; possible D gene TRBD1, 5 bases. Trimming took 1 base from V and 4 from J, leaving 14 bases between them. This CDR3 contains 15 residues. The germline V gene has CDR1 LGHDT and CDR2 YNNKEL (reference sequence). The CDR3 DNA follows: TGTGCCAGCAGCCAAGGACAGAACAAGTGGTACGAGCAGTACTTC. Its protein is CASSQGQNKWYEQYF.

In this sample, this clonotype turned up many times. This chain uses TRBV13 with TRBJ2-7; D unresolved. CDR1 is PRHDT, CDR2 FYEKMQ, per germline (reference sequence). V was cut by 5 bases and J by 4 bases, with 12 bases left in between. CDR3 length: 13 amino acids. CDR3 amino acids: CASSARTQYEQYF. CDR3 in DNA: TGTGCCAGCAGCGCCAGGACCCAGTACGAGCAGTACTTC.

This clonotype was seen at least ten times. The chain employs TRBV28 and TRBJ2-1, with 8 bases that match TRBD1. CDR3 length equals 16 residues. Germline values: CDR1 MDHEN, CDR2 SYDVKM. The J segment lost 0 bases and the V segment lost 3 bases, leaving 4 bases of the junction unmatched. CDR3 nucleotide sequence: TGTGCCAGCAGTTTGTTCACAGGGGGCTCCTACAATGAGCAGTTCTTC. As protein: CASSLFTGGSYNEQFF.